This is a list of T cell receptor beta chains from one sample in a study of radiotherapy plus CTLA-4 blockade in lung cancer. TCRdb keeps only in-frame clones here, not all; method: immunoSEQ multiplex PCR. This sample has tens of thousands of clones, with about four fifths found just once. The source was peripheral blood, collected from a patient treated with radiotherapy plus ipilimumab. The receptors originated from a human donor with non-small cell lung cancer whose response to radiotherapy plus ipilimumab could not be evaluated. CDR3s include the opening cysteine and the closing phenylalanine or tryptophan. D genes are given only for firm matches. Clone size is not always given. Where it is, it says once, few, many or a class for expanded clones.

abundance: .; v_gene: TRBV9; j_gene: TRBJ2-3; d_gene: TRBD2; CDR3nt: TGTGCCAGCAGCGGGCGGGGGGCCGGCACAGATACGCAGTATTTT; CDR3aa: CASSGRGAGTDTQYF
abundance: .; v_gene: TRBV2; j_gene: TRBJ2-7; d_gene: .; CDR3nt: TGTGCCAGCAGTGAAGGTACAGGGACCTACGAGCAGTACTTC; CDR3aa: CASSEGTGTYEQYF
abundance: .; v_gene: TRBV7-3; j_gene: TRBJ1-2; d_gene: .; CDR3nt: TGTGCCAGCAGCTTTACACAGGGTGACGGCTACACCTTC; CDR3aa: CASSFTQGDGYTF
abundance: once; v_gene: TRBV7-3; j_gene: TRBJ2-5; d_gene: .; CDR3nt: TGTGCCAGCAGCGCCTTCGGGGAAGAGACCCAGTACTTC; CDR3aa: CASSAFGEETQYF
abundance: .; v_gene: TRBV6-6; j_gene: TRBJ2-7; d_gene: TRBD2; CDR3nt: TGTGCCAGCCGCCCCAACCTCAGCGGGAGCGCATACGAGCAGTACTTC; CDR3aa: CASRPNLSGSAYEQYF
abundance: .; v_gene: TRBV28; j_gene: TRBJ1-5; d_gene: .; CDR3nt: TGTGCCAGCAGTTTGGGGAGGCAGCCCCAGCATTTT; CDR3aa: CASSLGRQPQHF
abundance: .; v_gene: TRBV19; j_gene: TRBJ1-1; d_gene: .; CDR3nt: TGTGCCAGTAGTTCACCGACAGGCTCCGGGGCGAACACTGAAGCTTTCTTT; CDR3aa: CASSSPTGSGANTEAFF
abundance: .; v_gene: TRBV27; j_gene: TRBJ2-7; d_gene: .; CDR3nt: TGTGCCAGCAGACGAGGCGGAACTTTACAGGGCGGTTACGAGCAGTACTTC; CDR3aa: CASRRGGTLQGGYEQYF
abundance: .; v_gene: TRBV2; j_gene: TRBJ2-7; d_gene: .; CDR3nt: TGTGCCAGCAGTGATTTCCGGGAGCAGTACTTC; CDR3aa: CASSDFREQYF
abundance: .; v_gene: TRBV10-1; j_gene: TRBJ1-1; d_gene: TRBD1; CDR3nt: TGCGCCAGCAGAGGCCGGGACAGGGGGACCAGAGGCACTGAAGCTTTCTTT; CDR3aa: CASRGRDRGTRGTEAFF
abundance: .; v_gene: TRBV7-6; j_gene: TRBJ2-7; d_gene: .; CDR3nt: TGTGCCAGCAGCTTAGTTGTAGATGGCGAGCAGTACTTC; CDR3aa: CASSLVVDGEQYF